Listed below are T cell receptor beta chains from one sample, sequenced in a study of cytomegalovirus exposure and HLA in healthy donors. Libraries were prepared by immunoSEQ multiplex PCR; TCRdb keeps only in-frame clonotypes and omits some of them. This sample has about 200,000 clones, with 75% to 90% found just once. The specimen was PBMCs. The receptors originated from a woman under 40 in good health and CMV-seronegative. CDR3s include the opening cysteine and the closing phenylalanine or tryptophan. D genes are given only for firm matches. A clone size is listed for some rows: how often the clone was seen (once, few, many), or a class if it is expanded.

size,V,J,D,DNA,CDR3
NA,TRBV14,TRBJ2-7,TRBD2,TGTGCCAGCAGCCTACAAGAGCGGCGGGGGGAATCCTACGAGCAGTACTTC,CASSLQERRGESYEQYF
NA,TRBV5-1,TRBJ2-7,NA,TGCGCCAGCAGCTTGTCAGGGATGGCCTACGAGCAGTACTTC,CASSLSGMAYEQYF
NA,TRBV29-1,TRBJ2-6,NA,TGCAGCGTTATAATCTCTGGGGCCAACGTCCTGACTTTC,CSVIISGANVLTF
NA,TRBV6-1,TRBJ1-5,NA,TGTGCCAGCAGCGCCCAGGGTGTTAGCAATCAGCCCCAGCATTTT,CASSAQGVSNQPQHF
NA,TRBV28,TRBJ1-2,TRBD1,TGTGCCAGCAGTCCGACAGGGGATAGGGGCTACACCTTC,CASSPTGDRGYTF
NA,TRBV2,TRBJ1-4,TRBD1,TGTGCCAGCAGTCGGACAGGGGGTTTTAATGAAAAACTGTTTTTT,CASSRTGGFNEKLFF
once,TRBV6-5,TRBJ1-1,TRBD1,TGTGCCAGCAGTTATAGGGGGCGCGGCACTGAAGCTTTCTTT,CASSYRGRGTEAFF
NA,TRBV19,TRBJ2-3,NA,TGTGCCAGTAGTATTTCTGGCGGGACGAGAGATACGCAGTATTTT,CASSISGGTRDTQYF
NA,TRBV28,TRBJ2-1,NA,TGTGCCAGCAGTTTATGGCCCGAAGGGGACTACAATGAGCAGTTCTTC,CASSLWPEGDYNEQFF
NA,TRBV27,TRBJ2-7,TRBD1,TGTGCCAGCAGATACAGGGGGCGCGCGTACTTC,CASRYRGRAYF
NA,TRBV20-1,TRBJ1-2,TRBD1,TGCAGGGGACAGGAAAACTATGGCTACACCTTC,CRGQENYGYTF
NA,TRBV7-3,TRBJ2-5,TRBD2,TGTGCCAGCAGCCCGGGTAGCGGGAGCGGGGTAGAGACCCAGTACTTC,CASSPGSGSGVETQYF
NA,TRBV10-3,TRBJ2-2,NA,TGTGCCATCTTGGAAGGGGAGAACACCGGGGAGCTGTTTTTT,CAILEGENTGELFF
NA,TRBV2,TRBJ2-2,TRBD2,TGTGCCAGCAGCCCCGGGACTAGTGCCGGGGAGCTGTTTTTT,CASSPGTSAGELFF
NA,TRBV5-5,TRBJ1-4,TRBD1,TGTGCCAGCAGCTTCGCCGGGACAGGGAGGGAAAAACTGTTTTTT,CASSFAGTGREKLFF
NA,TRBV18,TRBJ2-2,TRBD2,TGTGCCAGCTCACCACGGGGGACTAGCCGGACCACCGGGGAGCTGTTTTTT,CASSPRGTSRTTGELFF